This T cell receptor beta chain was observed in a study of OX40 agonist ivuxolimab in advanced cancers. This CDR3 has 15 amino acids. Between the trimmed V and J ends, which lost 2 bases and 0 bases, there was a span of 11 bases. CDR1 is SGHTA, CDR2 FQGNSA, per germline. Here immunoSEQ multiplex PCR was the method, and the copy in TCRdb shows in-frame clones only, minus some. The sample has about 88,000 clones; approximately 87% are singletons. The source was CD4+ or CD8+ T cells sorted from blood, collected in a trial of the OX40 agonist ivuxolimab. The receptor was isolated from an adult with an advanced solid tumor such as melanoma, head and neck, liver or kidney cancer. V is TRBV7-2 and J is TRBJ2-7, with D possibly called TRBD1 or TRBD2 (5 bases each). The CDR3 nucleotides read TGTGCCAGCAGCTTACGGGACCCAGGCTCCTACGAGCAGTACTTC. Encoded protein: CASSLRDPGSYEQYF.